Listed below are T cell receptor beta chains from one sample, sequenced in a study of blood T cell repertoires in COVID-19. The method was immunoSEQ multiplex PCR; TCRdb's version includes in-frame clones alone and lacks a portion of them. The sample holds nearly 110,000 clones, 88% seen once. The sequencing input was peripheral blood. These receptors were obtained from a man between 45 and 60 years old with active or convalescent COVID-19. Each CDR3 is given with its conserved first and last residue. D genes are given only for firm matches. Expanded clones are given a class, and other clones once, few, many or no size at all.

>TRBD2|NA|TRBV10-3|TRBJ2-3
TGTGCCATCAGATATACTAGCGGGAAAGTTTACGCGGATACGCAGTATTTT
CAIRYTSGKVYADTQYF
>TRBD2|NA|TRBV9|TRBJ2-1
TGTGCCAGCAGCGTAGCCCCAGACGGGCTAGCGGGAGGAAATGAGCAGTTCTTC
CASSVAPDGLAGGNEQFF
>NA|NA|TRBV7-2|TRBJ2-3
TGTGCCAGCAGCCCCAGGTCAGGTAGCACAGATACGCAGTATTTT
CASSPRSGSTDTQYF
>NA|NA|TRBV10-2|TRBJ2-2
TGCGCCAGCAGTGAGGAATTGCGCGGCGGGGAGCTGTTTTTT
CASSEELRGGELFF
>NA|once|TRBV5-4|TRBJ2-1
TGTGCCAGCAGGGTACTTTCAAGCTCCTACAATGAGCAGTTCTTC
CASRVLSSSYNEQFF
>NA|NA|TRBV9|TRBJ2-2
TGTGCCAGCATGCGGAGTTACACCGGGGAGCTGTTTTTT
CASMRSYTGELFF
>NA|NA|TRBV7-2|TRBJ1-6
TGTGCCAGCAGCCAGGGCCCTGGAGAGAATTCACCCCTCCACTTT
CASSQGPGENSPLHF
>NA|once|TRBV29-1|TRBJ1-2
TGCAGCGTTGAAAACAGGGACCGTGGCTACACCTTC
CSVENRDRGYTF
>TRBD1|NA|TRBV25-1|TRBJ2-5
TGTGCCAGCAGAGTCGGACAGGCAGCTGGGGAGACCCAGTACTTC
CASRVGQAAGETQYF
>NA|NA|TRBV4-1|TRBJ1-4
TGCGCCAGCAGCCAAGTTGGGCCAACTAATGAAAAACTGTTTTTT
CASSQVGPTNEKLFF
>TRBD1|once|TRBV10-1|TRBJ1-1
TGCGCCAGCAGTGGGGACAGATTGAACACTGAAGCTTTCTTT
CASSGDRLNTEAFF
>TRBD1|NA|TRBV5-6|TRBJ1-2
TGTGCCAGCAGCTGGGGAGTTTGGGGACAGAAAAAAGATGGCTACACCTTC
CASSWGVWGQKKDGYTF
>NA|NA|TRBV9|TRBJ2-1
TGTGCCAGCAGCATCGGTCCCAAGGAGCAGTTCTTC
CASSIGPKEQFF
>TRBD1|NA|TRBV7-9|TRBJ1-4
TGTGCCAGCAGCACGAGGGGACAGGGGCGCGAAAAACTGTTTTTT
CASSTRGQGREKLFF
>NA|NA|TRBV19|TRBJ2-7
TGTGCCAGTAGTATATCCCCCGGGTACTACGAGCAGTACTTC
CASSISPGYYEQYF
>NA|NA|TRBV5-8|TRBJ2-7
TGTGCCAGCAGCTTACAGGAAGCCTACGAGCAGTACTTC
CASSLQEAYEQYF
>NA|NA|TRBV6-5|TRBJ2-2
TGTGCCAGCAGTTACTCGACACCAACCCGGTCCGGGGAGCTGTTTTTT
CASSYSTPTRSGELFF
>NA|NA|TRBV30|TRBJ1-1
TGTGCCTGGAGTACCCCGCGGGCCGTTGAAGCTTTCTTT
CAWSTPRAVEAFF
>TRBD2|NA|TRBV11-2|TRBJ2-3
TGTGCCAGCAGCTCCGGACTAGGGACAGATACGCAGTATTTT
CASSSGLGTDTQYF
>NA|NA|TRBV18|TRBJ2-7
TGTGCCAGCTCACCACCTAGCTCCTACGAGCAGTACTTC
CASSPPSSYEQYF
>TRBD2|NA|TRBV27|TRBJ2-7
TGTGCCAGCAGCACTAGCGGGTACTACGAGCAGTACTTC
CASSTSGYYEQYF
>TRBD2|NA|TRBV6-4|TRBJ2-1
TGTGCCACCCGTGAGCGGGAGGGCCATGAGCAGTTCTTC
CATREREGHEQFF
>TRBD1|NA|TRBV19|TRBJ2-4
TGTGCCAGTCGTAACCCACTCCGGGACAGGGGGAACATTCAGTACTTC
CASRNPLRDRGNIQYF
>NA|NA|TRBV28|TRBJ2-4
TGTGCCAGCAGCCTTCCGGGACAAGGAGCGGGGAACATTCAGTACTTC
CASSLPGQGAGNIQYF
>TRBD2|NA|TRBV20-1|TRBJ2-1
TGCAGTGCGGGACTAGTTGGAGAGCAGTTCTTC
CSAGLVGEQFF
>TRBD1|NA|TRBV19|TRBJ2-3
TGTGCCAGCTCGGACAGGGGCGTAGCAGATACGCAGTATTTT
CASSDRGVADTQYF
>NA|once|TRBV19|TRBJ1-1
TGTGCCAGTAGCTTAATAGGGGAAGGCACTGAAGCTTTCTTT
CASSLIGEGTEAFF
>NA|NA|TRBV25-1|TRBJ2-7
TGTGCCAGCAGTGACCAAATCTACGAGCAGTACTTC
CASSDQIYEQYF
>NA|NA|TRBV7-2|TRBJ2-1
TGTGCCAGCAGCACAGCGGGTTCCTCCTACAATGAGCAGTTCTTC
CASSTAGSSYNEQFF
>NA|NA|TRBV6-5|TRBJ1-5
TGTGCCAGCAGCTCAGGGTATAGCAATCAGCCCCAGCATTTT
CASSSGYSNQPQHF
>TRBD2|NA|TRBV5-6|TRBJ2-5
TGTGCCAGCAGCTTGGCTGCTAGCGGGAGCGGAGAGACCCAGTACTTC
CASSLAASGSGETQYF
>TRBD2|NA|TRBV15|TRBJ2-7
TGTGCCACCAGCAGAGATTTAGGCGGGGGGGAGCAGTACTTC
CATSRDLGGGEQYF
>TRBD2|once|TRBV11-2|TRBJ2-7
TGTGCCAGCGGCGCGGGGGTGCAGGTCTACGAGCAGTACTTC
CASGAGVQVYEQYF
>NA|NA|TRBV19|TRBJ2-3
TGTGCCAGTAGAAGGACTCCACCCACAGATACGCAGTATTTT
CASRRTPPTDTQYF
>TRBD1|NA|TRBV10-3|TRBJ2-7
TGTGCCATCAGTGAGTCTGAGACAGGGGGCTACGAGCAGTACTTC
CAISESETGGYEQYF
>TRBD1|NA|TRBV7-2|TRBJ1-2
TGTGCCAGCAGCCTCGGACAGGCTCTACTTTATGGCTACACCTTC
CASSLGQALLYGYTF
>NA|NA|TRBV7-8|TRBJ2-5
TGTGCCAGCAGCCCTCAACCCCGAACCAGACAAGTCCAAGAGACCCAGTACTTC
CASSPQPRTRQVQETQYF
>TRBD2|NA|TRBV5-5|TRBJ2-5
TGTGCCAGCAGCTCAAGGACTAGCGGGAGGGTGGAGACCCAGTACTTC
CASSSRTSGRVETQYF
>NA|NA|TRBV28|TRBJ1-1
TGTGCCAGCAGTTTACACAGGGACCTCGGGACTGAAGCTTTCTTT
CASSLHRDLGTEAFF
>NA|NA|TRBV3-1/TRBV3-2|TRBJ1-5
TGTGCCAGCAGGCGAAATCAGCCCCAGCATTTT
CASRRNQPQHF
>TRBD2|once|TRBV18|TRBJ2-7
TGTGCCAGCTCACCGCTAGCGGGAGGCGCCTACGAGCAGTACTTC
CASSPLAGGAYEQYF
>TRBD1|NA|TRBV10-3|TRBJ1-5
TGTGCCATCAGTGAGTCCCGGACAGGGGCGGGGTATAGCAATCAGCCCCAGCATTTT
CAISESRTGAGYSNQPQHF
>TRBD1|NA|TRBV7-2|TRBJ1-2
TGTGCCAGCAGCTTAGCCTTGACAGGGGGCGATGGCTACACCTTC
CASSLALTGGDGYTF
>TRBD2|NA|TRBV2|TRBJ2-1
TGTGCCACCTCTCCTACTAGCGGGAGTTTCAATGAGCAGTTCTTC
CATSPTSGSFNEQFF
>TRBD1|NA|TRBV4-1|TRBJ1-2
TGCGCCAGCAGCCAAGGTTGGACAGGGGGCGGTGGCTACACCTTC
CASSQGWTGGGGYTF
>TRBD2|NA|TRBV6-5|TRBJ2-7
TGTGCCAGCAGTTACCAGCGGGAGTTTTACGAGCAGTACTTC
CASSYQREFYEQYF
>NA|NA|TRBV10-3|TRBJ1-5
TGTGCCATCAGTGTTACAGTGGGCAATCAGCCCCAGCATTTT
CAISVTVGNQPQHF
>NA|once|TRBV7-2|TRBJ2-3
TGTGCCAGCAGCTTACAACAGGGTGGAGATACGCAGTATTTT
CASSLQQGGDTQYF
>NA|NA|TRBV19|TRBJ2-5
TGTGCCAGTAAGGAGGGGGCACAGGAGACCCAGTACTTC
CASKEGAQETQYF
>TRBD1|NA|TRBV7-8|TRBJ1-2
TGTGCCAGCAGCTCAGGACAGGCTCGGAGCTATGGCTACACCTTC
CASSSGQARSYGYTF